Below, 24 T cell receptor beta chains from the same sample are listed, as sequenced in a study of neurological immune-mediated disorders. TCRdb called the 5' RACE reads again in MiXCR, with one record for every CDR3 protein. The sample shows fewer than 20,000 distinct CDR3 sequences, under 15% of them seen only once. Sequenced: PBMCs. These receptors all stem from a man between 60 and 75 years old with HTLV-1-associated myelopathy (HAM/TSP).

This clonotype is termed medium-sized. V and J are TRBV7-2 and TRBJ1-2, with D possibly being TRBD1 (6 bases). This CDR3 is built from 14 residues. Germline V CDR1 and CDR2: SGHTA, FQGNSA. Trimming took 3 bases from V and 2 from J, leaving 10 bases between them. The DNA for the CDR3 is TGTGCCAGCAGCTTCGGGACAAAAAACTATGGCTACACCTTC. Encoded protein: CASSFGTKNYGYTF.

This clonotype was seen many times. The V call is TRBV20-1, the J call TRBJ2-5, with 9 bases lining up with TRBD2. Per germline, CDR1 DFQATT and CDR2 SNEGSKA (reference sequence). The CDR3 is 16 amino acids. The trim removed 7 bases at V and 4 bases at J, leaving 16 bases unmatched. This CDR3 is CSVSRGQRGVGETQYF. The CDR3, as DNA: TGCAGTGTCAGTAGGGGGCAGCGGGGGGTCGGAGAGACCCAGTACTTC.

In this sample, this clonotype turned up many times. The rearrangement links TRBV12-3 or TRBV12-4 to TRBJ2-7, with 11 positions matching TRBD2. V gave up 6 bases and J gave up 2 bases; unmatched junction bases: 3. The CDR3 totals 14 residues. This CDR3 reads CASRVAGGAYEQYF. Here the CDR3 DNA reads TGTGCCAGCAGGGTAGCGGGGGGGGCCTACGAGCAGTACTTC.

This clonotype has ten or more counts. The V gene is TRBV5-1, the J gene TRBJ1-6; tentatively, D is TRBD1 (5 bases). Germline CDR1 reads SGHRS; CDR2 reads YFSETQ. There are 15 residues in the CDR3. The germline V and J ends were trimmed by 0 bases and 7 bases, with 11 bases remaining between them. CDR3 sequence (DNA): TGCGCCAGCAGCTTGGTGCAGGGAAGCAATTCACCCCTCCACTTT. Residues: CASSLVQGSNSPLHF.

This clonotype was recorded many times. The gene calls are TRBV5-1 and TRBJ2-2; D is possibly TRBD1 (5 bases). The germline V gene encodes CDR1 SGHRS and CDR2 YFSETQ. V shed 2 bases and J shed 3 bases, with 11 bases lying between them. The CDR3 extends over 15 amino acids. CDR3 amino acids: CASSFLGPDTGELFF. In nucleotides, the CDR3 is TGCGCCAGCAGCTTTTTGGGGCCCGACACCGGGGAGCTGTTTTTT.

This clonotype showed up many times. The chain uses TRBV27 and TRBJ2-5, with TRBD1 as a possible D gene (7 bases). Per the germline V gene, CDR1 is MNHEY and CDR2 is SMNVEV (reference sequence). The CDR3 sequence is 15 residues long. Trimming removed 7 bases from V and 4 bases from J, with 19 bases in between. The CDR3 reads CASKGTVGGPETQYF. CDR3 nucleotide sequence: TGTGCCAGCAAAGGGACAGTAGGGGGGCCAGAGACCCAGTACTTC.

This clonotype was detected only a few times. A much larger clone lies one base from this, so it may be a read error. The chain employs TRBV20-1 and TRBJ1-2; TRBD1 agrees at 12 bases. V dropped 5 bases and J dropped 1; count of bases not matched to a gene: 11. Germline assignment: CDR1 DFQATT and CDR2 SNEGSKA (reference sequence). This CDR3 has 17 residues. CDR3 sequence: CSARTPGQGARNYGYTF. In nucleotides, the CDR3 is TGCAGTGCTCGGACACCGGGACAGGGGGCACGTAACTATGGCTACACCTTC.

This clonotype was seen many times. V gene TRBV5-1 combines with J gene TRBJ1-1; D is undetermined. The CDR3 has 14 amino acids. V lost 0 bases and J 6 bases, leaving 12 bases between the germline ends. Germline-derived CDR1 and CDR2 are SGHRS and YFSETQ. DNA of the CDR3: TGCGCCAGCAGCTTGGAGGAGTGGAGGGCTGAAGCTTTCTTT. Translated, it gives CASSLEEWRAEAFF.

A note on this clonotype: At one end the junction does not follow the germline gene, possibly because of a read error. The rearrangement joins TRBV20-1 to TRBJ1-4; D may be TRBD1 (6 bases). This CDR3 has 14 amino acids. CDR1 DFQATT and CDR2 SNEGSKA come from the germline V gene (reference sequence). The CDR3 DNA reads TGCAGTGCTAAAGACGGGGGCGCATCTAATGAAAAACTGTTT. Its translation is CSAKDGGASNEKLF.

This clonotype was counted at least ten times. The chain joins TRBV12-3 or TRBV12-4 to TRBJ2-7, with D perhaps matching TRBD1 or TRBD2 (5 bases each). The length of the CDR3 is 12 residues. V was shortened by 3 bases and J by 6 bases, with 9 bases between the two germline ends. The CDR3 DNA reads as TGTGCCAGCAGTTTTGGGGGATTCGAGCAGTACTTC. It is translated as CASSFGGFEQYF.

By sample share, this clonotype is medium-sized (0.01 to 0.1%). This sequence joins TRBV20-1 and TRBJ2-5; possible D gene TRBD2, 6 bases. Germline V gene data show CDR1 as DFQATT and CDR2 as SNEGSKA (reference sequence). The V and J ends lost 6 bases and 1 base respectively, with 21 bases between them. CDR3 length: 16 amino acids. The CDR3 reads CSAPRLVRPFQETQYF. DNA of the CDR3: TGCAGTGCACCCAGACTAGTCCGCCCCTTCCAAGAGACCCAGTACTTC.

This clonotype was counted many times. This chain joins TRBV12-3 or TRBV12-4 and TRBJ2-7, with 9 positions matching TRBD1. V trimming: 6 bases; J trimming: 7 bases; junction bases outside the gene matches: 10. The CDR3 contains 14 residues. In nucleotides, the CDR3 is TGTGCCAGCAGGCCCCCGGGACAGGGAAGTGAGCAGTACTTC. Residues: CASRPPGQGSEQYF.

There are many counts of this clonotype. The chain links TRBV6-5 to TRBJ1-2; D gene uncertain. This CDR3 comprises 11 residues. Germline CDR1 is MNHEY and CDR2 is SVGAGI. The ends were cut back, 8 bases at V and 8 bases at J, with 12 bases in the middle. CDR3 amino acids: CASHTPAGYTF. As DNA, the CDR3 is TGTGCCAGCCACACCCCGGCCGGCTACACCTTC.

This clonotype was seen a handful of times. This chain links TRBV6-1 with TRBJ1-5; a weak D match, TRBD1 (6 bases). From germline, CDR1 is MNHNS and CDR2 SASEGT. This CDR3 spans 14 amino acids. Trimming took 1 base from V and 3 from J, leaving 7 bases between them. CDR3 nucleotides: TGTGCCAGCAGTGAAGGACAGGCCAATCAGCCCCAGCATTTT. Its translation: CASSEGQANQPQHF.

In regard to this clonotype: A much bigger clone sits one base away, suggesting this may be a read error. The chain combines TRBV4-3 with TRBJ1-2; D gene unclear. This CDR3 contains 17 residues. Trimming pared 0 bases from V and 1 base from J, leaving 15 bases between. Germline values: CDR1 LGHNA, CDR2 YSLEER. The CDR3: CASSQDSVDYLNYGYTF. In DNA form, the CDR3 reads TGCGCCAGCAGCCAAGATAGCGTGGATTACCTTAACTATGGCTACACCTTC.

CDR3 in DNA: TGTGCCAGCAGCCTGAGGGGGACTGTTGGCACAGATACGCAGTATTTT. Residues: CASSLRGTVGTDTQYF. The chain couples TRBV7-8 to TRBJ2-3; D may correspond to TRBD1 or TRBD2 (6 bases each). Trimming took 5 bases from V and 1 from J, leaving 16 bases between them. From germline, CDR1 is SGHVS and CDR2 FQNEAQ. CDR3 length equals 16 residues.

The CDR3 sequence is CSAGRGPEAFF. The CDR3 DNA follows: TGCAGTGCTGGACGGGGCCCTGAAGCTTTCTTT. This chain connects TRBV20-1 to TRBJ1-1; weak D call: TRBD1 (5 bases). V lost 5 bases to trimming and J lost 6 bases, with 10 bases between them. The germline CDR1 and CDR2 sequences are DFQATT and SNEGSKA (reference sequence). This CDR3 region has 11 residues.

With respect to this clonotype: This clone may be a read error of a much larger clone one base away. This chain uses TRBV2 with TRBJ1-1, with a weak D call TRBD1 (5 bases). CDR1 SNHLY and CDR2 FYNNEI come from the germline V gene. CDR3 length equals 14 residues. Trimming cost V 4 bases and J 0 bases, with 9 bases left between them. The CDR3 nucleotides read TGTGCCAGCAGTGGCGGGACGCTGAACACTGAAGCTTTCTTT. It codes for CASSGGTLNTEAFF.

This clonotype has a count of ten or more. The rearrangement joins TRBV11-3 to TRBJ2-5, with 11 bases identical to TRBD1. J was trimmed by 4 bases and V by 2 bases; bases with no gene match: 6. Germline V gives CDR1 SGHNT, CDR2 YENEEA. The CDR3 totals 16 residues. For the CDR3, the DNA is TGTGCCAGCAGCTTATATAGGACAGGGGGCCGAGAGACCCAGTACTTC. Amino acid sequence: CASSLYRTGGRETQYF.

This clonotype has at least ten counts. The chain carries TRBV7-2 and TRBJ1-3; D is unclear. The V and J ends lost 1 base and 0 bases respectively, with 7 bases between them. The CDR3 runs 15 residues. Germline CDR1 is SGHTA and CDR2 is FQGNSA. In DNA form, the CDR3 reads TGTGCCAGCAGCTTAGGATGGGGCTCTGGAAACACCATATATTTT. Protein sequence: CASSLGWGSGNTIYF.

Within the sample, this clonotype is medium-sized. This chain uses TRBV10-2 with TRBJ1-4, with TRBD1 as a possible D gene (5 bases). Trimming pared 4 bases from V and 2 bases from J, leaving 11 bases between. CDR1 is WSHSY and CDR2 is SAAADI in the germline V gene. The CDR3 loop spans 15 amino acids. In DNA, the CDR3 is TGCGCCAGCAGTGTCAGTGGGGCGACTAATGAAAAACTGTTTTTT. Residues: CASSVSGATNEKLFF.

Ten or more counts support this clonotype. The chain is built from TRBV5-1 and TRBJ2-1, with 7 bases aligning to TRBD1. V dropped 3 bases and J dropped 4; count of bases not matched to a gene: 4. CDR3 length: 14 amino acids. Germline CDR1 and CDR2: SGHRS and YFSETQ. The CDR3 coding sequence is TGCGCCAGCAGCTACCGGGACAGATACAATGAGCAGTTCTTC. It encodes CASSYRDRYNEQFF.

This clonotype was counted between two and nine times. The gene calls are TRBV28 and TRBJ1-4; D may be TRBD1 (5 bases). Germline V gene lookup returns CDR1 MDHEN and CDR2 SYDVKM. The CDR3 runs to 14 residues. The V end was cut by 3 bases, the J end by 7 bases, with 12 bases between. CDR3 bases: TGTGCCAGCAGTTTGATGGGGGGGGGTGAAAAACTGTTTTTT. Translated: CASSLMGGGEKLFF.

This clonotype was counted at least ten times. The V and J genes are TRBV5-1 and TRBJ2-7; 7 nucleotides line up with TRBD1. The CDR3 runs to 14 residues. CDR1 is SGHRS, CDR2 YFSETQ, per germline. Unmatched junction bases numbered 9, after V lost 5 bases and J lost 4 bases. CDR3 sequence: CASSPGQATYEQYF. CDR3 sequence (DNA): TGCGCCAGCAGTCCAGGACAGGCCACTTACGAGCAGTACTTC.